The present T cell receptor (beta chain) was sequenced within a study of shared clonotypes between healthy human individuals. With regard to this clone: This specimen includes other DNA sequences encoding the same CDR3.

Profiled with immunoSEQ multiplex PCR; TCRdb holds only in-frame clones, not every one. Of about 710,000 clones listed, 60% to 75% are singletons. The CDR3 has 15 residues. Germline values: CDR1 SGHRS, CDR2 YFSETQ. Trimming pared 4 bases from V and 1 base from J, leaving 12 bases between. This TCR was sampled from a woman in her twenties or thirties in good health. The chain couples TRBV5-1 to TRBJ2-1, with a tentative D call TRBD1 (6 bases). Sequencing was performed on memory CD4+ T cells sorted from blood. As for subset: CD45RA-negative fraction. The CDR3 nucleotides are TGCGCCAGCAGCGCGGACAGTAGTTCCTACAATGAGCAGTTCTTC. This sequence encodes CASSADSSSYNEQFF.